The T cell receptor (beta chain) under discussion was sequenced for a study of blood T cell repertoires in COVID-19. Study context: Donors in the United States, Italy and Spain gave samples during acute or convalescent COVID-19. From T cells, B-cell-depleted T cells, or PBMCs came the material, which was cDNA or gDNA.

Germline V gene sequence: CDR1 LGHDT, CDR2 YNNKEL (reference sequence). This CDR3 has 14 amino acids. Deletions cut 1 base from V and 0 bases from J, with 4 bases between. Original data processing: Estimation of nucleated cell counts relied on the amplification of reference gene primers. Sequenced by immunoSEQ multiplex PCR; TCRdb stores in-frame clones only, minus some. The D gene and trimming were derived from the DNA, and the V and J assignments and clone size from that table. The sample holds about 80,000 clones, about 87% seen once. The J gene is TRBJ1-3, the V gene TRBV3-1 (or the pseudogene TRBV3-2); D call uncertain. The sample taken for sequencing was peripheral blood. This receptor was obtained from a woman older than 75 with acute or convalescent COVID-19. The CDR3 DNA sequence: TGTGCCAGCAGCCAAGCGTACTCTGGAAACACCATATATTTT. This gives the protein CASSQAYSGNTIYF.